The 18 T cell receptor beta chains below come from one sample, sequenced in a study of blood T cell repertoires in COVID-19. Profiled with immunoSEQ multiplex PCR; TCRdb holds only in-frame clones, not every one. The data hold roughly 200,000 clones, with around 82% observed a single time. The sample consisted of peripheral blood. All receptors derive from a man aged 50 to 59 with active or convalescent COVID-19.

Only a few counts were recorded for this clone. The chain uses TRBV4-2 and TRBJ2-2; perhaps TRBD2 as D (6 bases). Looked up from germline, CDR1 is LGHNA and CDR2 is YNFKEQ. This CDR3 has 15 residues. Trimming removed 5 bases from V and 1 base from J, with 11 bases in between. CDR3 DNA sequence: TGTGCCAGCAGCTCGGGACTCCTGAACACCGGGGAGCTGTTTTTT. Translating gives CASSSGLLNTGELFF.

In DNA, the CDR3 is TGTGCCAGTAGTATAGGTACCGGGACAGATAATTCACCCCTCCACTTT. This sequence encodes CASSIGTGTDNSPLHF. The rearrangement links TRBV19 to TRBJ1-6, with 7 bases aligning to TRBD1. Germline lookup yields CDR1 LNHDA and CDR2 SQIVND (reference sequence). The trim removed 1 base at V and 5 bases at J, leaving 5 bases unmatched. The CDR3 consists of 16 residues.

This clone was recorded only once. This chain connects TRBV6-2 or TRBV6-3 to TRBJ2-1; 9 nucleotides agree with TRBD1. CDR1 is MNHEY and CDR2 is SVGEGT in the germline V gene. V shed 6 bases and J 5 bases; nucleotides not matched to a gene: 2. The CDR3 spans 13 residues. CDR3 sequence (DNA): TGTGCCAGCAGCTGGGACAGGGACAATGAGCAGTTCTTC. This sequence encodes CASSWDRDNEQFF.

The gene calls are TRBV5-1 and TRBJ1-2; 12 bases match TRBD1. Looked up from germline, CDR1 is SGHRS and CDR2 is YFSETQ. The CDR3 runs 16 residues. Unmatched junction bases numbered 9, after V lost 4 bases and J lost 5 bases. The chain's CDR3 is CASSEGQGARGYGYTF. The CDR3 DNA reads as TGCGCCAGCAGCGAGGGACAGGGGGCGCGGGGTTATGGCTACACCTTC.

The V and J genes are TRBV9 and TRBJ1-1, with 9 bases identical to TRBD1. J gave up 1 base and V 4 bases, and 5 bases lay outside the gene matches. The CDR3 has 15 residues. The germline gives CDR1 SGDLS, CDR2 YYNGEE. CDR3 protein: CASSQQGAPNTEAFF. The CDR3 bases are TGTGCCAGCAGCCAACAGGGGGCACCGAACACTGAAGCTTTCTTT.

The V call is TRBV3-1 (or the pseudogene TRBV3-2), the J call TRBJ2-1; 13 bases match TRBD2. V lost 4 bases to trimming and J lost 8 bases; unmatched junction nucleotides: 5. Germline V gene data show CDR1 as LGHDT and CDR2 as YNNKEL (reference sequence). CDR3 length equals 15 residues. The CDR3 bases are TGTGCCAGCAGCCCCCGGACTAGCGGGGGCTATGAGCAGTTCTTC. Translation: CASSPRTSGGYEQFF.

The rearrangement uses TRBV5-1 and TRBJ2-1; 10 nucleotides agree with TRBD2. The germline V gene has CDR1 SGHRS and CDR2 YFSETQ. The V and J ends lost 7 bases and 5 bases, in that order; junction bases with no gene match: 6. There are 14 residues in the CDR3. The CDR3 here is CASQLAGRHNEQFF. CDR3 nucleotide sequence: TGCGCCAGCCAACTAGCGGGGAGACACAATGAGCAGTTCTTC.

The chain couples TRBV11-3 to TRBJ2-3; D may be TRBD1 (6 bases). Per the germline V gene, CDR1 is SGHNT and CDR2 is YENEEA. The ends were cut back, 5 bases at V and 0 bases at J, with 12 bases in the middle. CDR3 length: 15 amino acids. CDR3 region: CASSRGQTSTDTQYF. The DNA of the CDR3 is TGTGCCAGCAGCCGAGGACAGACTAGCACAGATACGCAGTATTTT.

This clone was detected a few times. The chain has TRBV5-8 and TRBJ2-7; 9 positions agree with TRBD1. The V and J ends lost 6 bases and 2 bases, in that order; junction bases with no gene match: 9. Germline V gene sequence: CDR1 SGHTS, CDR2 YDEGEE. This CDR3 has 15 residues. The CDR3 here is CASKSRGQGTYEQYF. Written as DNA, the CDR3 is TGTGCCAGCAAATCCCGGGGACAGGGTACCTACGAGCAGTACTTC. Looking up the rest from reference TRBV5-8 and TRBJ2-7 gives the full variable domain: EAGVTQSPTHLIKTRGQQATLRCSPISGHTSVYWYQQALGLGLQFLLWYDEGEERNRGNFPPRFSGRQFPNYSSELNVNALELEDSALYLCASKSRGQGTYEQYFGPGTRLTVT.

The gene calls are TRBV4-2 and TRBJ1-1; D is undetermined. From germline, CDR1 is LGHNA and CDR2 YNFKEQ. The CDR3 spans 14 residues. Trimming took off 6 bases at V and 1 base at J, with 12 bases between the two ends. CDR3 protein: CASRLLGGNTEAFF. CDR3 bases: TGTGCCAGCAGACTCCTGGGAGGGAACACTGAAGCTTTCTTT.

This clone was observed once. This chain connects TRBV6-5 to TRBJ1-1; D gene ambiguous. Germline assignment: CDR1 MNHEY and CDR2 SVGAGI. Trimming stripped 6 bases from V and 2 bases from J, with 13 bases between. CDR3 size: 14 residues. CDR3 nucleotide sequence: TGTGCCAGCAGCTTTAAGGGAGTTAACACTGAAGCTTTCTTT. It translates to CASSFKGVNTEAFF.

At least ten counts were recorded for this clone. The gene calls are TRBV21-1 and TRBJ1-3. TRBV21-1 has pseudogene status. CDR3 length: 20 amino acids. The CDR3 DNA sequence: TGTGCCAGCAGCAAAGCCCCGTGGATTACGGGGGAGATAGGTCGGAACACCATATATTTT. Amino acids: CASSKAPWITGEIGRNTIYF.

The chain employs TRBV4-2 and TRBJ2-1; a possible D gene is TRBD2 (6 bases). The V and J ends lost 3 bases and 10 bases respectively, with 22 bases between them. This CDR3 spans 16 amino acids. Germline-derived CDR1 and CDR2 are LGHNA and YNFKEQ. The CDR3 loop is CASSQSGLEGLREQFF. CDR3 sequence (DNA): TGTGCCAGCAGCCAGTCCGGACTGGAGGGACTCAGAGAGCAGTTCTTC.

The chain uses TRBV15 and TRBJ2-3; TRBD2 aligns across 9 bases. The trim removed 6 bases at V and 5 bases at J, leaving 6 bases unmatched. Germline CDR1 and CDR2: LNHNV and YYDKDF (reference sequence). This CDR3 region has 14 residues. The CDR3: CATRLSGGRDTQYF. The CDR3 DNA is TGTGCCACCAGACTTAGCGGGGGACGAGATACGCAGTATTTT.

J is TRBJ2-1 and V is TRBV12-3 or TRBV12-4; D remains unclear. V lost 6 bases and J lost 9, with 12 bases in between. The CDR3 covers 12 residues. The CDR3 reads CASSLGGPEQFF. The DNA of the CDR3 is TGTGCCAGCAGCCTCGGCGGCCCTGAGCAGTTCTTC.

This chain uses TRBV7-9 with TRBJ1-1, with unresolved D. CDR1 is SEHNR and CDR2 is FQNEAQ in the germline V gene (reference sequence). This CDR3 has 13 amino acids. With 4 bases removed from V and 0 bases from J, the gap between germline ends came to 6 bases. CDR3 residues: CASSSNMNTEAFF. CDR3 nucleotides: TGTGCCAGCAGCTCGAACATGAACACTGAAGCTTTCTTT.

The gene calls are TRBV5-1 and TRBJ1-1; perhaps TRBD1 as D (5 bases). V was trimmed by 0 bases and J by 0 bases, leaving 12 bases between them. This CDR3 has 16 residues. CDR1 and CDR2 (germline): SGHRS, YFSETQ. The DNA for the CDR3 is TGCGCCAGCAGCTTGGCCCCGACAGTTATGAACACTGAAGCTTTCTTT. It specifies CASSLAPTVMNTEAFF.

This clone was counted a few times. The V call is TRBV2, the J call TRBJ1-6; TRBD1 matches 12 bases. This CDR3 is 15 amino acids long. CDR1 is SNHLY, CDR2 FYNNEI, per germline. V shed 7 bases and J 13 bases; nucleotides not matched to a gene: 11. This CDR3 reads CASNPTGTGGTPLHF. DNA for the CDR3: TGTGCCAGCAACCCTACCGGGACAGGGGGCACTCCCCTCCACTTT.